Listed below are T cell receptor beta chains from one sample, sequenced in a study of PD-1 blockade in mismatch repair-deficient tumors. Some clones are missing from TCRdb's copy, which holds only in-frame ones; the method was immunoSEQ multiplex PCR. This repertoire shows 120,000 or so clones, more than 70% found once; its top ten account for about 10%. The starting material was peripheral blood, obtained approximately 72 weeks after starting pembrolizumab. Receptor source: an adult with mismatch repair-deficient cancer. Each CDR3 is given with its conserved first and last residue. The order of the fields is J gene, V gene, clone size, D gene, CDR3 DNA, CDR3 protein. D genes are given only for firm matches. The size field is filled for only some rows; it gives once, few, many or a size class.

j_call: TRBJ2-7
v_call: TRBV10-2
clone_size: NA
d_call: NA
cdr3_nt: TGCGCCAGCAGTGAGATGGGTTGGGGCGGCCAGTACTTC
cdr3_aa: CASSEMGWGGQYF

j_call: TRBJ1-4
v_call: TRBV10-2
clone_size: few
d_call: NA
cdr3_nt: TGCGCCAGCAGTGAAAGCAGGTTAGACGAAAAACTGTTTTTT
cdr3_aa: CASSESRLDEKLFF

j_call: TRBJ2-1
v_call: TRBV13
clone_size: NA
d_call: TRBD2
cdr3_nt: TGTGCCAGCAGCCCCGACAGGGGGCGACTAGCGGGAGCCAACAATGAGCAGTTCTTC
cdr3_aa: CASSPDRGRLAGANNEQFF

j_call: TRBJ2-7
v_call: TRBV7-9
clone_size: NA
d_call: NA
cdr3_nt: TGTGCCAGCAGCTTTACAGGACCCTACGAGCAGTACTTC
cdr3_aa: CASSFTGPYEQYF

j_call: TRBJ2-7
v_call: TRBV5-4
clone_size: NA
d_call: TRBD1
cdr3_nt: TGTGCCAGCAGCCCAGGGACAGCCTCCTACGAGCAGTACTTC
cdr3_aa: CASSPGTASYEQYF

j_call: TRBJ2-4
v_call: TRBV30
clone_size: once
d_call: NA
cdr3_nt: TGTGCCTGGAGCGACCTGGGAAGCGCCAAAAACATTCAGTACTTC
cdr3_aa: CAWSDLGSAKNIQYF

j_call: TRBJ1-4
v_call: TRBV28
clone_size: NA
d_call: NA
cdr3_nt: TGTGCCAGCAGTTCGGGACTTCATAATGAAAAACTGTTTTTT
cdr3_aa: CASSSGLHNEKLFF

j_call: TRBJ2-3
v_call: TRBV19
clone_size: NA
d_call: NA
cdr3_nt: TGTGCCAGTAGTATTGATTGGGCAGGGAACACAGATACGCAGTATTTT
cdr3_aa: CASSIDWAGNTDTQYF

j_call: TRBJ1-4
v_call: TRBV7-9
clone_size: NA
d_call: NA
cdr3_nt: TGTGCCAGCAGCCCGCAGGGGTTGTATGCCGCAACTAATGAAAAACTGTTTTTT
cdr3_aa: CASSPQGLYAATNEKLFF

j_call: TRBJ2-5
v_call: TRBV9
clone_size: NA
d_call: TRBD2
cdr3_nt: TGTGCCAGCACCGCGGGAGGAGCGTACCAAGAGACCCAGTACTTC
cdr3_aa: CASTAGGAYQETQYF